This TCR beta chain was sequenced in a study of shared T cell receptors in the human thymus. Produced via immunoSEQ multiplex PCR; TCRdb's table is partial and in-frame only. Of about 660,000 clones in the sample, 80% to 90% were seen once. V dropped 5 bases and J dropped 7; count of bases not matched to a gene: 6. Germline-derived CDR1 and CDR2 are SGHDT and YYEEEE. The length of the CDR3 is 12 residues. This sample was also put to use in a study of human thymus T cells. That report notes: Those donating were healthy Finnish infants in corrective surgery for congenital heart defects. Thymic tissue was derived from resections collected during corrective heart surgery. Thymic and blood repertoires appeared to show biased V and J gene usage.

J is TRBJ2-7 and V is TRBV5-6; 7 nucleotides line up with TRBD1. Sequencing used thymocytes. This TCR derives from a boy younger than two with a congenital heart defect. The CDR3 DNA is TGTGCCAGCAGTCTTCCAGGGGGAGAGCAGTACTTC. Protein sequence: CASSLPGGEQYF.